A single sample is the source of the 18 T cell receptor beta chains below, sequenced in a study of blood T cell repertoires in COVID-19. Sequencing was performed with immunoSEQ multiplex PCR; in TCRdb, only in-frame clones are kept and a portion is missing. In the table there are some 180,000 clones, less than 85% of which are singletons. Material: peripheral blood. The receptors were gathered from a human donor in a cohort sampled during active COVID-19.

This chain links TRBV5-1 with TRBJ2-7, with 10 bases identical to TRBD2. The CDR3 covers 16 residues. Germline assignment: CDR1 SGHRS and CDR2 YFSETQ. The V and J ends lost 0 bases and 1 base, in that order; junction bases with no gene match: 4. The CDR3 protein is CASSLAVSGGSYEQYF. CDR3 nucleotides: TGCGCCAGCAGCTTGGCGGTTAGCGGGGGGTCCTACGAGCAGTACTTC.

This rearrangement joins TRBV18 to TRBJ1-3; a weak D match, TRBD1 (6 bases). The germline gives CDR1 KGHSH, CDR2 LQKENI. This CDR3 is 15 amino acids long. Trimming shortened V by 2 bases and J by 4 bases, and 12 bases separated the two germline ends. CDR3 bases: TGTGCCAGCTCACCAAGATCAGGGGCCGGAAACACCATATATTTT. It specifies CASSPRSGAGNTIYF.

The V gene is TRBV4-2, the J gene TRBJ2-3; TRBD2 matches 10 bases. The CDR3 length is 16 residues. Germline V gene data show CDR1 as LGHNA and CDR2 as YNFKEQ. V trimming: 0 bases; J trimming: 6 bases; junction bases outside the gene matches: 6. The CDR3 protein is CASSQEQRGGRDTQYF. The CDR3 coding sequence is TGTGCCAGCAGCCAAGAACAGCGGGGGGGCCGGGATACGCAGTATTTT.

The rearrangement joins TRBV5-1 to TRBJ2-1; TRBD2 matches at 7 bases. The length of the CDR3 is 14 residues. The germline CDR1 and CDR2 sequences are SGHRS and YFSETQ. The J segment lost 2 bases and the V segment lost 5 bases, leaving 4 bases of the junction unmatched. The CDR3 DNA follows: TGCGCCAGCAGAGAAGCGGGGCCCTACAATGAGCAGTTCTTC. As protein: CASREAGPYNEQFF. Full variable domain (rest looked up from reference TRBV5-1 and TRBJ2-1): KAGVTQTPRYLIKTRGQQVTLSCSPISGHRSVSWYQQTPGQGLQFLFEYFSETQRNKGNFPGRFSGRQFSNSRSEMNVSTLELGDSALYLCASREAGPYNEQFFGPGTRLTVL.

CDR3 in DNA: TGTGCCAGCAGCTTAAGCGGCGGTACCTCTGGAAACACCATATATTTT. Protein sequence: CASSLSGGTSGNTIYF. J is TRBJ1-3 and V is TRBV7-3; D remains unclear. V lost 1 base and J 0 bases, leaving 10 bases between the germline ends. CDR3 length: 16 residues. Germline CDR1 SGHTA, CDR2 FQGTGA.

The chain is built from TRBV20-1 and TRBJ2-7, with D perhaps matching TRBD2 (6 bases). With 3 bases removed from V and 7 bases from J, the gap between germline ends came to 10 bases. The CDR3 length is 11 residues. Germline CDR1 reads DFQATT; CDR2 reads SNEGSKA (reference sequence). CDR3 in amino acids: CSASWAGEQYF. The CDR3 bases are TGCAGTGCTAGTTGGGCGGGAGAGCAGTACTTC.

This clone appeared a single time. In DNA form, the CDR3 reads TGTGCCAGCAGCCGCGGGACAGACAATCAGCCCCAGCATTTT. This gives the protein CASSRGTDNQPQHF. This rearrangement joins TRBV6-2 or TRBV6-3 to TRBJ1-5, with TRBD1 identical over 7 bases. With V trimmed by 6 bases and J by 3 bases, 5 bases remained unmatched. This CDR3 has 14 amino acids. Per germline, CDR1 MNHEY and CDR2 SVGEGT.

The rearrangement uses TRBV11-2 and TRBJ2-7; D unresolved. Looked up from germline, CDR1 is SGHAT and CDR2 is FQNNGV. V was pared by 5 bases and J by 5 bases, with 7 bases between. The CDR3 runs 11 residues. CDR3 DNA: TGTGCCAGCAGCCCATTCCACGAGCAGTACTTC. Protein sequence: CASSPFHEQYF.

V is TRBV19 and J is TRBJ1-1; D is ambiguous. CDR1 is LNHDA, CDR2 SQIVND, per germline (reference sequence). With 9 bases removed from V and 5 bases from J, the gap between germline ends came to 16 bases. The CDR3 loop spans 13 amino acids. CDR3 loop: CASKPGPVTEAFF. The CDR3 nucleotides are TGTGCCAGCAAGCCAGGCCCCGTTACTGAAGCTTTCTTT.

This chain joins TRBV3-1 (or the pseudogene TRBV3-2) and TRBJ2-6; D not resolved. V was trimmed by 6 bases and J by 0 bases, leaving 3 bases between them. CDR3 length: 13 residues. CDR1 and CDR2 from the germline V gene are LGHDT and YNNKEL (reference sequence). The CDR3: CASSSSGANVLTF. DNA of the CDR3: TGTGCCAGCAGTAGCTCTGGGGCCAACGTCCTGACTTTC.

V usage is TRBV6-1 and J usage is TRBJ1-6; no clear D gene. CDR3 size: 12 residues. V lost 1 base and J lost 10, with 5 bases in between. Germline loops: CDR1 MNHNS, CDR2 SASEGT. The CDR3 coding sequence is TGTGCCAGCAGTGAAGGAGAATCACCCCTCCACTTT. Encoded protein: CASSEGESPLHF.

The gene calls are TRBV27 and TRBJ1-1; D is perhaps TRBD1 (6 bases). CDR1 and CDR2 from the germline V gene are MNHEY and SMNVEV (reference sequence). V lost 5 bases, J lost 3 bases, and 16 bases lay in between. The CDR3 extends over 15 amino acids. The chain's CDR3 is CASSGNYGQHTEAFF. CDR3 DNA: TGTGCCAGCAGTGGGAATTATGGACAGCACACTGAAGCTTTCTTT.

The chain links TRBV19 to TRBJ1-1; D might be TRBD1 (5 bases). The CDR3 has 13 residues. The germline V gene has CDR1 LNHDA and CDR2 SQIVND (reference sequence). The ends were cut back, 9 bases at V and 3 bases at J, with 14 bases in the middle. The chain's CDR3 is CASRDSGDTEAFF. The CDR3, as DNA: TGTGCCAGCAGGGACTCGGGGGACACTGAAGCTTTCTTT.

This clone came up a few times. The J gene is TRBJ1-1, the V gene TRBV12-3 or TRBV12-4; D may be TRBD1 (5 bases). The CDR3 contains 13 residues. Trimming took 5 bases from V and 8 from J, leaving 15 bases between them. Here the CDR3 DNA reads TGTGCCAGCAGTCCACAACTCGGACAAGAAGCTTTCTTT. Translation gives CASSPQLGQEAFF.

CDR3 sequence: CASSEDRDRGYTF. Written as DNA, the CDR3 is TGTGCCAGCAGCGAAGACAGGGATCGGGGCTACACCTTC. The chain uses TRBV21-1 and TRBJ1-2; the table calls TRBD1, which could not be checked here. TRBV21-1 is reported as a pseudogene. The CDR3 is made up of 13 amino acids.

V gene TRBV9 combines with J gene TRBJ2-2, with D possibly matching TRBD2 (6 bases). Trimming took off 1 base at V and 1 base at J, with 11 bases between the two ends. The CDR3 has 16 amino acids. Germline CDR1 and CDR2: SGDLS and YYNGEE. The CDR3 nucleotides read TGTGCCAGCAGCGTATGGGGCGGGGAGAACACCGGGGAGCTGTTTTTT. This encodes CASSVWGGENTGELFF.

The chain links TRBV3-1 (or the pseudogene TRBV3-2) to TRBJ1-2, with D possibly matching TRBD1 (5 bases). The CDR3 extends over 16 amino acids. Deletions cut 1 base from V and 4 bases from J, with 16 bases between. The germline gives CDR1 LGHDT, CDR2 YNNKEL (reference sequence). The CDR3 here is CASSQGRQPRIYGYTF. The CDR3 DNA reads as TGTGCCAGCAGCCAAGGAAGACAGCCGAGGATCTATGGCTACACCTTC.

The rearrangement links TRBV10-3 to TRBJ2-7; TRBD1 aligns across 7 bases. The CDR3 is made up of 14 amino acids. Per germline, CDR1 ENHRY and CDR2 SYGVKD. V lost 10 bases to trimming and J lost 3 bases; unmatched junction nucleotides: 12. CDR3 bases: TGTGCCACCACACAGGGGCAAGAAGTCTACGAGCAGTACTTC. Translated: CATTQGQEVYEQYF.